The clone carrying this T cell receptor beta chain was observed a handful of times. Its antigen is currently unknown. This record belongs to a study of blood T cells in healthy people across ages. Notes on the study in general: Whereas aged donors had fewer naive CD4+ cells, long-lived donors had more of them and higher diversity. Roughly linearly, TCR beta diversity per million T cells fell as age increased.

Alongside a J-beta primer mix, a sample-barcoded 5' primer served in a second PCR lasting roughly 7 to 11 cycles. TCRdb re-called the 5' RACE reads with MiXCR, one entry per CDR3 protein. The repertoire consists of fewer than 2,000,000 distinct CDR3 sequences, with approximately 39% occurring once and the leading ten covering more than 20%. This CDR3 contains 13 residues. V shed 10 bases and J shed 0 bases, with 13 bases lying between them. The germline CDR1 and CDR2 sequences are MDHEN and SYDVKM. V is TRBV28 and J is TRBJ2-7; D gene ambiguous. This TCR was recovered from a human donor in good health. The specimen sequenced was blood. CDR3 sequence reads: CATLSPSSYEQYF. The CDR3 DNA is TGTGCCACCCTATCTCCGAGCTCCTACGAGCAGTACTTC.